This entry lists 22 T cell receptor beta chains sequenced from one sample in a study of PD-L1 blockade in urothelial cancer. The table came from immunoSEQ multiplex PCR; TCRdb's copy has only in-frame clones and leaves some out. The sample consists of around 70,000 clones, 84% of them appearing once. Time point given: pretreatment peripheral blood. The sample here was PBMCs, taken around atezolizumab (anti-PD-L1) treatment. These TCRs come from an older woman with urothelial cancer.

The chain links TRBV27 to TRBJ2-3; the D gene is possibly TRBD2 (5 bases). Trimming cost V 1 base and J 3 bases, with 11 bases left between them. Germline V gene data show CDR1 as MNHEY and CDR2 as SMNVEV (reference sequence). This CDR3 spans 15 amino acids. CDR3 residues: CASSLFGIPTDTQYF. DNA for the CDR3: TGTGCCAGCAGTTTATTCGGGATTCCGACAGATACGCAGTATTTT.

The CDR3 here is CASSHPGQLTNTEAFF. CDR3 DNA sequence: TGCGCCAGCAGCCATCCGGGACAGCTAACGAACACTGAAGCTTTCTTT. The V and J genes are TRBV4-1 and TRBJ1-1; TRBD1 agrees at 7 bases. Germline CDR1 is MGHRA and CDR2 is YSYEKL. The junction had 8 bases not matched to a gene; V was cut back by 3 bases and J by 1 base. This CDR3 has 16 amino acids.

This chain joins TRBV19 and TRBJ2-1; 7 bases agree with TRBD2. The CDR3 extends over 14 amino acids. With 6 bases clipped from V and 7 bases from J, the junction kept 9 bases outside the gene matches. Germline V gene data show CDR1 as LNHDA and CDR2 as SQIVND (reference sequence). CDR3 region: CASSRTSLGNEQFF. In DNA, the CDR3 is TGTGCCAGTAGCCGGACTAGTCTGGGAAATGAGCAGTTCTTC.

This chain links TRBV5-4 with TRBJ2-5; TRBD2 aligns across 9 bases. The ends lost 4 bases at V and 2 bases at J; junction bases unmatched: 6. CDR3 length: 15 amino acids. Germline V gene sequence: CDR1 SGHNT, CDR2 YYREEE (reference sequence). CDR3 amino acids: CASSIRLAEQETQYF. CDR3 DNA sequence: TGTGCCAGCAGCATAAGACTAGCGGAACAAGAGACCCAGTACTTC.

The V gene is TRBV4-1, the J gene TRBJ1-2; D may be TRBD1 (5 bases). V lost 0 bases and J 6 bases, leaving 17 bases between the germline ends. CDR1 and CDR2 (germline): MGHRA, YSYEKL. This CDR3 comprises 16 residues. The CDR3 nucleotides read TGCGCCAGCAGCCAAGATTGGGGGGGAAAAGGGGATGGCTACACCTTC. This gives the protein CASSQDWGGKGDGYTF.

The V gene is TRBV18, the J gene TRBJ1-2; perhaps TRBD1 as D (6 bases). The ends were cut back, 6 bases at V and 4 bases at J, with 18 bases in the middle. Germline V gene data show CDR1 as KGHSH and CDR2 as LQKENI. The CDR3 is 15 residues long. Here the CDR3 reads CASSEKGGSGYGYTF. In nucleotides, the CDR3 is TGTGCCAGCTCGGAGAAAGGGGGATCGGGCTATGGCTACACCTTC. Combining the CDR3 with reference TRBV18 and TRBJ1-2 gives the whole variable domain NAGVMQNPRHLVRRRGQEARLRCSPMKGHSHVYWYRQLPEEGLKFMVYLQKENIIDESGMPKERFSAEFPKEGPSILRIQQVVRGDSAAYFCASSEKGGSGYGYTFGSGTRLTVV.

The rearrangement uses TRBV5-1 and TRBJ2-7; 9 bases match TRBD2. CDR1 is SGHRS and CDR2 is YFSETQ in the germline V gene. This CDR3 has 15 residues. After removal of 0 bases from V and 6 bases from J, the junction contained 7 bases not matched to a gene. The CDR3 region is CASSLGLAESGEQYF. CDR3 nucleotide sequence: TGCGCCAGCAGCTTGGGACTAGCGGAAAGCGGCGAGCAGTACTTC.

The chain recombines TRBV5-1 with TRBJ2-2, with TRBD2 identical over 10 bases. CDR1 SGHRS and CDR2 YFSETQ come from the germline V gene. V lost 4 bases to trimming and J lost 8 bases; unmatched junction nucleotides: 11. The CDR3 is 16 amino acids. This CDR3 reads CASSVMLAGVEGELFF. The CDR3 DNA sequence: TGCGCCAGCAGCGTGATGCTAGCGGGAGTCGAAGGGGAGCTGTTTTTT. The complete variable domain, with remaining parts taken from reference TRBV5-1 and TRBJ2-2, reads KAGVTQTPRYLIKTRGQQVTLSCSPISGHRSVSWYQQTPGQGLQFLFEYFSETQRNKGNFPGRFSGRQFSNSRSEMNVSTLELGDSALYLCASSVMLAGVEGELFFGEGSRLTVL.

The CDR3 DNA reads TGTGCTAGTGACATCGACAGGGGGCACGGCTACACCTTC. The encoded protein is CASDIDRGHGYTF. V is TRBV12-5 and J is TRBJ1-2, with TRBD1 matching 10 bases. This CDR3 is built from 13 residues. V lost 7 bases to trimming and J lost 8 bases; unmatched junction nucleotides: 7. From germline, CDR1 is LGHNT and CDR2 FRNRAP.

Only one count was recorded for this clone. The chain carries TRBV7-6 and TRBJ2-1; 9 nucleotides line up with TRBD1. The germline V gene encodes CDR1 SGHVS and CDR2 FNYEAQ. This CDR3 is built from 15 residues. Germline trimming cut 5 bases from V and 7 bases from J; bases unmatched to any gene: 9. The CDR3 region is CASSSGTGYGNEQFF. In DNA form, the CDR3 reads TGTGCCAGCAGCAGTGGGACAGGGTATGGGAATGAGCAGTTCTTC.

This clone was detected a few times. The rearrangement links TRBV12-5 to TRBJ2-5; D is unresolved. Trimming took 4 bases from V and 5 from J, leaving 5 bases between them. CDR3 length: 11 residues. Per germline, CDR1 LGHNT and CDR2 FRNRAP. CDR3 DNA sequence: TGTGCTAGTGGTTATTCGGAGACCCAGTACTTC. This encodes CASGYSETQYF.

The chain uses TRBV5-1 and TRBJ1-2, with 7 bases aligning to TRBD1. CDR1 and CDR2 from the germline V gene are SGHRS and YFSETQ. Trimming removed 3 bases from V and 0 bases from J; junction bases left unmatched: 5. The CDR3 totals 15 residues. Here the CDR3 DNA reads TGCGCCAGCAGCTCCGAGGGGGCCGCTAACTATGGCTACACCTTC. This codes for CASSSEGAANYGYTF. The full variable domain, with the rest looked up from reference TRBV5-1 and TRBJ1-2, is KAGVTQTPRYLIKTRGQQVTLSCSPISGHRSVSWYQQTPGQGLQFLFEYFSETQRNKGNFPGRFSGRQFSNSRSEMNVSTLELGDSALYLCASSSEGAANYGYTFGSGTRLTVV.

This clone was found once. The V gene is TRBV7-9, the J gene TRBJ2-1; TRBD2 aligns across 9 bases. Germline CDR1 SEHNR, CDR2 FQNEAQ (reference sequence). J gave up 4 bases and V 1 base, and 8 bases lay outside the gene matches. The CDR3 has 17 residues. The CDR3 is CASSLVGGRAIYNEQFF. CDR3 nucleotide sequence: TGTGCCAGCAGCTTAGTAGGCGGGAGGGCGATATACAATGAGCAGTTCTTC.

The rearrangement joins TRBV6-1 to TRBJ2-4; a possible D gene is TRBD1 (5 bases). The germline V gene has CDR1 MNHNS and CDR2 SASEGT. The V end lost 7 bases, the J end lost 7 bases, and 20 bases lay between the germline ends. The CDR3 runs to 15 residues. CDR3 in DNA: TGTGCCAGCAATGAGGACCATGGGGCTGGGAACATTCAGTACTTC. Amino acids: CASNEDHGAGNIQYF.

The chain is built from TRBV4-1 and TRBJ1-4; a possible D gene is TRBD1 (5 bases). Germline loops: CDR1 MGHRA, CDR2 YSYEKL. The CDR3 sequence is 14 residues long. Trimming removed 1 base at V and 10 bases at J, with 13 bases between. CDR3 DNA sequence: TGCGCCAGCAGCCAAGTGGGGCAGAAGGGAAAACTGTTTTTT. Translation: CASSQVGQKGKLFF.

V and J are TRBV4-1 and TRBJ2-1; D might be TRBD2 (7 bases). Per germline, CDR1 MGHRA and CDR2 YSYEKL. V was cut by 0 bases and J by 7 bases, with 25 bases left in between. This CDR3 is built from 19 residues. The DNA for the CDR3 is TGCGCCAGCAGCCAAGATCCCAAATGGATGGGGGGGGCCCCGAATGAGCAGTTCTTC. It translates to CASSQDPKWMGGAPNEQFF.

This chain connects TRBV7-9 to TRBJ1-1; D gene unclear. V was cut by 2 bases and J by 0 bases, with 4 bases left in between. Per germline, CDR1 SEHNR and CDR2 FQNEAQ (reference sequence). This CDR3 region has 13 residues. CDR3 DNA sequence: TGTGCCAGCAGCTTACAGATGAACACTGAAGCTTTCTTT. Encoded protein: CASSLQMNTEAFF.

The rearrangement uses TRBV18 and TRBJ1-2; tentative D call: TRBD1 (5 bases). Germline lookup yields CDR1 KGHSH and CDR2 LQKENI. V was pared by 2 bases and J by 2 bases, with 12 bases between. The CDR3 is 15 amino acids. The CDR3 loop is CASSPDLRGNYGYTF. The CDR3 coding sequence is TGTGCCAGCTCACCAGATCTACGGGGGAACTATGGCTACACCTTC.

The CDR3 DNA reads as TGTGCCAGCAGCTTAGGAATGACTAGCGGGAGTACTGGGGCCAACGTCCTGACTTTC. Translated, it gives CASSLGMTSGSTGANVLTF. The chain employs TRBV7-6 and TRBJ2-6; TRBD2 matches 12 bases. Germline V gene sequence: CDR1 SGHVS, CDR2 FNYEAQ. This CDR3 is 19 amino acids long. Unmatched junction bases numbered 6, after V lost 1 base and J lost 2 bases.

The gene calls are TRBV2 and TRBJ2-7; TRBD1 aligns across 9 bases. V lost 8 bases to trimming and J lost 3 bases; unmatched junction nucleotides: 14. The CDR3 runs to 16 residues. In germline, CDR1 is SNHLY, CDR2 FYNNEI. The CDR3, as DNA: TGTGCCAGCCGAGCAGGCACGGGACAGGGAAGCTACGAGCAGTACTTC. Its translation: CASRAGTGQGSYEQYF.

This chain links TRBV6-6 with TRBJ2-6, with D possibly being TRBD2 (5 bases). V was clipped by 8 bases and J by 0 bases, with 14 bases between them. The CDR3 contains 16 residues. Per the germline V gene, CDR1 is MNHNY and CDR2 is SVGAGI (reference sequence). The CDR3 protein is CASWTSGSSGANVLTF. As DNA, the CDR3 is TGTGCCAGCTGGACCAGTGGGAGCTCTGGGGCCAACGTCCTGACTTTC.

V usage is TRBV5-6 and J usage is TRBJ2-5; 7 nucleotides match TRBD2. The junction had 7 bases not matched to a gene; V was cut back by 4 bases and J by 4 bases. CDR1 and CDR2 from the germline V gene are SGHDT and YYEEEE. The CDR3 covers 14 residues. This chain's CDR3 is CASSTRLAGETQYF. In DNA, the CDR3 is TGTGCCAGCAGCACGAGACTAGCCGGAGAGACCCAGTACTTC.